Below are 30 T cell receptor beta chains sequenced from a single sample in a study of blood T cell repertoires in COVID-19. This table comes from immunoSEQ multiplex PCR, and its TCRdb copy is limited to in-frame clones, with some not included. The sample comprises about 120,000 clones, about nine tenths of which are singletons, and roughly 1.9% rests with the top ten. Specimen: peripheral blood. These receptors were obtained from a human donor with active COVID-19. The donor label of this sample is uncertain.

The rearrangement joins TRBV7-9 to TRBJ1-2; possibly TRBD1 for D (6 bases). The ends were cut back, 5 bases at V and 0 bases at J, with 19 bases in the middle. CDR1 and CDR2 (germline): SEHNR, FQNEAQ (reference sequence). The CDR3 covers 17 residues. This CDR3 is CASSPTRDRHANYGYTF. Written as DNA, the CDR3 is TGTGCCAGCAGCCCTACTAGAGACAGGCATGCTAACTATGGCTACACCTTC.

J is TRBJ2-2 and V is TRBV4-2; D uncertain. The ends were cut back, 0 bases at V and 3 bases at J, with 5 bases in the middle. The CDR3 has 14 residues. Per germline, CDR1 LGHNA and CDR2 YNFKEQ. The CDR3 loop reads CASSQDQDTGELFF. CDR3 DNA: TGTGCCAGCAGCCAAGATCAGGACACCGGGGAGCTGTTTTTT.

This clone appeared once. CDR3: CASSPGQGTTGELFF. CDR3 DNA sequence: TGTGCCAGCTCACCTGGACAGGGAACCACCGGGGAGCTGTTTTTT. The V gene is TRBV18, the J gene TRBJ2-2; 8 nucleotides line up with TRBD1. The CDR3 is 15 amino acids. The trim removed 3 bases at V and 4 bases at J, leaving 4 bases unmatched. Germline V lookup: CDR1 KGHSH, CDR2 LQKENI.

This chain links TRBV24-1 with TRBJ2-1; D may be TRBD1 (6 bases). CDR1 is KGHDR and CDR2 is SFDVKD in the germline V gene. V lost 4 bases to trimming and J lost 2 bases, with 11 bases between them. The CDR3 totals 15 residues. CDR3 sequence reads: CATSDTGSPYNEQFF. The CDR3 bases are TGTGCCACCAGTGACACAGGGAGTCCCTACAATGAGCAGTTCTTC.

The chain employs TRBV7-8 and TRBJ1-2, with 11 bases lining up with TRBD1. The germline gives CDR1 SGHVS, CDR2 FQNEAQ. V was clipped by 3 bases and J by 7 bases; unmatched bases: 7. The CDR3 spans 15 residues. CDR3 residues: CASSFGQGAFGGYTF. Written as DNA, the CDR3 is TGTGCCAGCAGCTTCGGACAGGGGGCCTTTGGTGGCTACACCTTC.

The rearrangement links TRBV5-1 to TRBJ1-1; TRBD1 agrees at 9 bases. V shed 0 bases, J shed 0 bases, and the junction held 6 bases outside the gene matches. The CDR3 runs 17 residues. Germline values: CDR1 SGHRS, CDR2 YFSETQ. Here the CDR3 reads CASSLGTGVGVNTEAFF. CDR3 nucleotides: TGCGCCAGCAGCTTGGGGACAGGGGTTGGGGTGAACACTGAAGCTTTCTTT.

This clone has more than one count but fewer than ten. The chain uses TRBV6-2 or TRBV6-3 and TRBJ2-7, with D maybe TRBD1 (6 bases). The CDR3 runs to 13 residues. Trimming took off 6 bases at V and 5 bases at J, with 14 bases between the two ends. Germline lookup yields CDR1 MNHEY and CDR2 SVGEGT. In nucleotides, the CDR3 is TGTGCCAGCAGATACGGACAGTCTCACGAGCAGTACTTC. Its protein is CASRYGQSHEQYF.

This chain joins TRBV7-6 and TRBJ2-7; 14 nucleotides line up with TRBD2. The germline V gene has CDR1 SGHVS and CDR2 FNYEAQ. The CDR3 length is 17 residues. The junction had 6 bases not matched to a gene; V was cut back by 2 bases and J by 3 bases. The CDR3 region has the DNA TGTGCCAGCAGCTTAACTGGGACTAGCGGGGGCCGCTACGAGCAGTACTTC. Amino acids: CASSLTGTSGGRYEQYF.

The V gene is TRBV2, the J gene TRBJ2-3; 9 bases are shared with TRBD2. Germline CDR1 and CDR2: SNHLY and FYNNEI. J lost 4 bases, V lost 7 bases, and 9 bases had no gene match. There are 15 residues in the CDR3. CDR3 protein: CASKALAGIADTQYF. In nucleotides, the CDR3 is TGTGCCAGCAAAGCTCTAGCGGGGATCGCAGATACGCAGTATTTT.

As to this clone: The same CDR3 is also encoded by other DNA sequences in this sample. The rearrangement joins TRBV11-2 to TRBJ2-7, with TRBD1 identical over 10 bases. The CDR3 has 14 amino acids. The germline gives CDR1 SGHAT, CDR2 FQNNGV. The V gene end was trimmed by 1 base and the J gene end by 4 bases; junction bases not matched to a gene: 1. The CDR3 nucleotides are TGTGCCAGCAGCTTAGGACAGGGGGCGTACGAGCAGTACTTC. It translates to CASSLGQGAYEQYF.

The V call is TRBV5-8, the J call TRBJ2-3; D is possibly TRBD2 (7 bases). The V and J ends lost 0 bases and 4 bases respectively, with 9 bases between them. Germline V lookup: CDR1 SGHTS, CDR2 YDEGEE. The CDR3 sequence is 14 residues long. CDR3 in amino acids: CASSLGGGADTQYF. Written as DNA, the CDR3 is TGTGCCAGCAGCTTGGGGGGGGGCGCAGATACGCAGTATTTT.

The chain couples TRBV18 to TRBJ1-3, with D possibly being TRBD1 (6 bases). Between the trimmed V and J ends, which lost 3 bases and 1 base, there was a span of 7 bases. The length of the CDR3 is 14 residues. The germline V gene encodes CDR1 KGHSH and CDR2 LQKENI. The CDR3 protein is CASSPTGSGNTIYF. The CDR3 coding sequence is TGTGCCAGCTCACCTACAGGGTCTGGAAACACCATATATTTT.

The CDR3 coding sequence is TGCGCCAGCAGCCAAGCGGGAGCTAACTATGGCTACACCTTC. Amino acids: CASSQAGANYGYTF. The rearrangement joins TRBV4-3 to TRBJ1-2; the D is unclear. Looked up from germline, CDR1 is LGHNA and CDR2 is YSLEER. Trimming shortened V by 1 base and J by 0 bases, and 6 bases separated the two germline ends. There are 14 residues in the CDR3.

V and J are TRBV6-2 or TRBV6-3 and TRBJ2-7; TRBD1 matches 12 bases. V dropped 5 bases and J dropped 5; count of bases not matched to a gene: 10. Germline loops: CDR1 MNHEY, CDR2 SVGEGT. The CDR3 has 16 residues. The CDR3 DNA reads TGTGCCAGCAGTGGCGGCCCCGGGACAGGGGGCAACGAGCAGTACTTC. This gives the protein CASSGGPGTGGNEQYF.

The V and J genes are TRBV6-6 and TRBJ1-5; 9 nucleotides agree with TRBD1. Trimming at V came to 6 bases and at J to 4 bases, leaving 7 bases not matched to a gene. CDR3 length: 15 amino acids. From germline, CDR1 is MNHNY and CDR2 SVGAGI (reference sequence). The CDR3 region is CASRPGQGPNQPQHF. The CDR3 nucleotides are TGTGCCAGCAGACCGGGACAGGGTCCAAATCAGCCCCAGCATTTT.

The chain has TRBV12-3 or TRBV12-4 and TRBJ1-2; 8 positions agree with TRBD1. The CDR3 contains 13 residues. The J segment lost 7 bases and the V segment lost 6 bases, leaving 7 bases of the junction unmatched. The CDR3 nucleotides are TGTGCCAGCAGCCCGGACAGGGTGGTTGGCTACACCTTC. Translating gives CASSPDRVVGYTF.

The rearrangement uses TRBV28 and TRBJ2-7; tentative D call: TRBD1 (6 bases). Germline V lookup: CDR1 MDHEN, CDR2 SYDVKM. Deletions cut 6 bases from V and 3 bases from J, with 18 bases between. The CDR3 sequence is 15 residues long. CDR3 bases: TGTGCCAGCAGCACTGGGACACAACAATACTACGAGCAGTACTTC. It translates to CASSTGTQQYYEQYF.

The rearrangement links TRBV29-1 to TRBJ2-5; 8 nucleotides agree with TRBD1. Germline trimming cut 0 bases from V and 5 bases from J; bases unmatched to any gene: 8. CDR1 is SQVTM, CDR2 ANQGSEA, per germline. The CDR3 has 15 residues. Here the CDR3 reads CSVEDQDRDLETQYF. CDR3 coding DNA: TGCAGCGTTGAAGATCAGGACAGGGATTTGGAGACCCAGTACTTC. Full variable domain (missing parts from reference TRBV29-1 and TRBJ2-5): SAVISQKPSRDICQRGTSLTIQCQVDSQVTMMFWYRQQPGQSLTLIATANQGSEATYESGFVIDKFPISRPNLTFSTLTVSNMSPEDSSIYLCSVEDQDRDLETQYFGPGTRLLVL.

This clone showed up just once. This chain links TRBV15 with TRBJ2-1; maybe TRBD2 (6 bases). The CDR3 sequence is 16 residues long. CDR1 and CDR2 (germline): LNHNV, YYDKDF (reference sequence). The ends were cut back, 2 bases at V and 7 bases at J, with 18 bases in the middle. The CDR3 here is CATSRTRDWPWNEQFF. The CDR3 DNA reads TGTGCCACCAGCAGAACCCGGGACTGGCCCTGGAATGAGCAGTTCTTC. Variable domain in full (rest from reference TRBV15 and TRBJ2-1): DAMVIQNPRYQVTQFGKPVTLSCSQTLNHNVMYWYQQKSSQAPKLLFHYYDKDFNNEADTPDNFQSRRPNTSFCFLDIRSPGLGDTAMYLCATSRTRDWPWNEQFFGPGTRLTVL.

This chain connects TRBV7-2 to TRBJ2-7; no reliable D call. The CDR3 loop spans 13 amino acids. Trimming took off 1 base at V and 2 bases at J, with 6 bases between the two ends. Germline V gene data show CDR1 as SGHTA and CDR2 as FQGNSA. CDR3 in amino acids: CASSLDPAYEQYF. In DNA form, the CDR3 reads TGTGCCAGCAGCTTAGACCCAGCCTACGAGCAGTACTTC.

The gene calls are TRBV28 and TRBJ2-1; possibly TRBD1 for D (5 bases). This CDR3 has 14 residues. Trimming took 7 bases from V and 3 from J, leaving 13 bases between them. Germline CDR1 and CDR2: MDHEN and SYDVKM. The DNA for the CDR3 is TGTGCCAGCAAGGGGTACGGAAACTACAATGAGCAGTTCTTC. This gives the protein CASKGYGNYNEQFF.

This chain's CDR3 is CASSQDSLVTYNEQFF. The CDR3 coding sequence is TGCGCCAGCAGCCAAGACTCCTTAGTAACCTACAATGAGCAGTTCTTC. The chain links TRBV4-3 to TRBJ2-1; D remains ambiguous. The germline CDR1 and CDR2 sequences are LGHNA and YSLEER. The length of the CDR3 is 16 residues. V was trimmed by 0 bases and J by 2 bases, leaving 11 bases between them.

V usage is TRBV2 and J usage is TRBJ2-5; 7 bases match TRBD1. The CDR3 spans 15 residues. Germline trimming cut 7 bases from V and 2 bases from J; bases unmatched to any gene: 10. CDR1 is SNHLY, CDR2 FYNNEI, per germline. CDR3 loop: CASTPNTGAQETQYF. Here the CDR3 DNA reads TGTGCCAGCACTCCCAATACAGGGGCTCAAGAGACCCAGTACTTC. The complete variable domain, with remaining parts taken from reference TRBV2 and TRBJ2-5, reads EPEVTQTPSHQVTQMGQEVILRCVPISNHLYFYWYRQILGQKVEFLVSFYNNEISEKSEIFDDQFSVERPDGSNFTLKIRSTKLEDSAMYFCASTPNTGAQETQYFGPGTRLLVL.

The V and J genes are TRBV12-5 and TRBJ2-1, with D possibly matching TRBD2 (7 bases). The CDR3 totals 14 residues. Trimming cost V 6 bases and J 9 bases, with 18 bases left between them. CDR1 and CDR2 from the germline V gene are LGHNT and FRNRAP. The CDR3 DNA sequence: TGTGCTAGTGGGTCAGGGGCGGGGGCGGTTGAGCAGTTCTTC. Encoded protein: CASGSGAGAVEQFF.

The rearrangement uses TRBV9 and TRBJ1-1, with unresolved D. V lost 1 base to trimming and J lost 5 bases, with 12 bases between them. There are 14 residues in the CDR3. Germline V CDR1 and CDR2: SGDLS, YYNGEE. CDR3 loop: CASSVMDGETEAFF. CDR3 bases: TGTGCCAGCAGCGTAATGGACGGGGAGACTGAAGCTTTCTTT.

This sequence joins TRBV28 and TRBJ2-1; 7 nucleotides match TRBD1. This CDR3 has 14 residues. With V trimmed by 2 bases and J by 11 bases, 9 bases remained unmatched. Germline values: CDR1 MDHEN, CDR2 SYDVKM. The CDR3 reads CASSLMAGGTKQFF. The CDR3 bases are TGTGCCAGCAGTTTAATGGCAGGGGGTACGAAGCAGTTCTTC.

The gene calls are TRBV5-6 and TRBJ2-7; tentative D call: TRBD1 (5 bases). V shed 0 bases and J shed 1 base, with 11 bases lying between them. This CDR3 is 15 amino acids long. CDR1 is SGHDT and CDR2 is YYEEEE in the germline V gene. In DNA form, the CDR3 reads TGTGCCAGCAGCTTGGGCCCAGGGTATTCCTACGAGCAGTACTTC. It codes for CASSLGPGYSYEQYF.

The genes are TRBV3-1 (or the pseudogene TRBV3-2) and TRBJ2-1; TRBD1 agrees at 9 bases. Looked up from germline, CDR1 is LGHDT and CDR2 is YNNKEL (reference sequence). V was pared by 4 bases and J by 8 bases, with 6 bases of the junction left unmatched. This CDR3 is 14 amino acids long. The CDR3 is CASSRTGDLDEQFF. Here the CDR3 DNA reads TGTGCCAGCAGCCGGACAGGGGATTTGGATGAGCAGTTCTTC.

This chain connects TRBV6-5 to TRBJ1-2; D not resolved. V was cut by 0 bases and J by 4 bases, with 6 bases left in between. The length of the CDR3 is 13 residues. Germline CDR1 MNHEY, CDR2 SVGAGI. CDR3 bases: TGTGCCAGCAGTTACTCGCGAGGCTATGGCTACACCTTC. Translating gives CASSYSRGYGYTF.

The chain has TRBV4-1 and TRBJ2-7, with D perhaps matching TRBD1 (6 bases). Germline CDR1 is MGHRA and CDR2 is YSYEKL. The V gene lost 1 base and the J gene lost 0 bases, with 10 bases spanning the gap. The length of the CDR3 is 15 residues. CDR3 in amino acids: CASSQGTEDSYEQYF. The CDR3 bases are TGCGCCAGCAGCCAAGGGACAGAAGACTCCTACGAGCAGTACTTC.